The present T cell receptor (beta chain) was sequenced within a study of blood T cell repertoires in COVID-19. Study as a whole: Spain, Italy and the United States supplied samples that represented acute and convalescent COVID-19. Sample material is recorded as cDNA or gDNA derived from T cells, B-cell-depleted T cells, or PBMCs.

Per the study methods: Reference gene primer amplification in the assay estimated nucleated cell counts. This table comes from immunoSEQ multiplex PCR, and its TCRdb copy is limited to in-frame clones, with some not included. The V and J calls and clone size were taken over from that table, and D and trimming were inferred from the DNA. The sample contains approximately 200,000 clones, around 90% of which appear only once. CDR1 and CDR2 from the germline V gene are MDHEN and SYDVKM. The CDR3 totals 14 residues. With V trimmed by 5 bases and J by 2 bases, 3 bases remained unmatched. Sample: peripheral blood. The receptor comes from a man between 65 and 80 years old with acute or convalescent COVID-19. The genes are TRBV28 and TRBJ2-7; the match to TRBD2 covers 10 bases. Here the CDR3 DNA reads TGTGCCAGCAGTCGGACTAGCGGAACCTACGAGCAGTACTTC. This gives the protein CASSRTSGTYEQYF.